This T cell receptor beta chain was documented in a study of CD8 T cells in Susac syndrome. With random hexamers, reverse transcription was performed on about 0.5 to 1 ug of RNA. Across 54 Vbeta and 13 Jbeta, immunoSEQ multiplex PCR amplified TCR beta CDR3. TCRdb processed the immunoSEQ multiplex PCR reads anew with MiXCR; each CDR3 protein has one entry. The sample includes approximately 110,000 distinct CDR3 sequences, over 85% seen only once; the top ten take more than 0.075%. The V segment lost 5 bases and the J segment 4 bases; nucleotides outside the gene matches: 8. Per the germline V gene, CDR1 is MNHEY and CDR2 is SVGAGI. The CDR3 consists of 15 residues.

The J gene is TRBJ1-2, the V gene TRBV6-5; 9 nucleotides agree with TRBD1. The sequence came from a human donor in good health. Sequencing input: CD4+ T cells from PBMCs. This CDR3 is CASSPKQGAGYGYTF. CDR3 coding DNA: TGTGCCAGCAGTCCAAAACAGGGGGCAGGCTATGGCTACACCTTC.